These T cell receptor beta chains were read from a single sample in a study of CD8+CD57+ T cells in acquired aplastic anemia. One entry per CDR3 protein, called by TCRdb with MiXCR from the reads. This sample has under 75,000 distinct CDR3 sequences, with around half found just once. Sequencing was carried out using sorted CD4+, CD8+, or CD8+CD57+ T cells (not recorded which) from PBMCs. These TCRs come from a human donor in good health, serving as a control. Both conserved end residues are trimmed from each CDR3. For some rows the clone size is stated as once, few or many, or as a class when expanded; others skip it.

TRBV11-2	.	ASSRPYYEQY
TRBV19	many	ASSTALAGAYEQY
TRBV9	.	ASSTGGVRGYT
TRBV15	few	ATSRSIGAQETQY
TRBV16	.	ASSQYGNQPQH
TRBV7-9	.	ASSRHLLEKLF
TRBV5-1	many	ASSTDLSVVMNTEAF
TRBV29-1	.	SVEDQQANGYT
TRBV12-3/TRBV12-4	many	ASSLLVGGNTEAF
TRBV5-1	.	ASSPGQHYEQY
TRBV7-8	many	ASSLGGGRYETQY
TRBV7-9	many	ASSDSGTGDEKLF
TRBV7-9	.	ASSGALSYEQF
TRBV12-3/TRBV12-4	.	ASRVEKLF
TRBV7-9	.	ASSPRTSGIHEQY
TRBV2	.	ASMRGRLENYGYT
TRBV2	.	ASTRRAESSSPLH
TRBV24-1	medium-sized	ATGQEAQETQY
TRBV6-1	many	ASSVTGWTNEKLF
TRBV7-8	.	ASSQWTGHEQY
TRBV4-1	.	ASSQDRLASETQY
TRBV7-8	.	ASSFALTYEQY
TRBV25-1	.	ASSGTSGRYEQY
TRBV4-1	many	ASSPQREGRNEQF
TRBV9	many	ASSDGGGTEAF
TRBV6-5	many	ASSYSTGQYYGYT
TRBV6-1	few	ASSEHDGTSSYEQY
TRBV6-4	few	ASSAGTGGSYEQY
TRBV27	many	ASRGLFTDTQY
TRBV19	.	ASSIGINSPLH
TRBV19	many	ASSMPPTNTGELF
TRBV29-1	.	SVLIGRLSYEQY
TRBV20-1	.	SAEYRTSSYTGELF
TRBV15	.	ATSRDAGDGYT
TRBV7-8	.	ASSFEGREAEKLF
TRBV6-4	medium-sized	ATNAGQDTYEQY
TRBV27	.	ASSFKGSPNTEAF
TRBV10-3	.	AIQGRKGGTEAF
TRBV20-1	.	SATQTNYGYT
TRBV7-2	.	ASSTRTGQGNTEAF
TRBV12-3/TRBV12-4	many	ASRRGGEKLF